This paragraph covers one TCR beta chain sequence. Its antigen is unknown. TCRdb itself ran the RT-PCR reads through MiXCR, one entry per CDR3 protein. The repertoire holds 500,000 to 600,000 distinct CDR3 sequences, with 16% as singletons. The sample belongs to a study of response to subunit inactivated influenza vaccine. Regarding the study as a whole: Authors suggested that a seasonal influenza vaccination recruits few new T cells each time.

The germline V gene encodes CDR1 LGHNA and CDR2 YSLEER. The CDR3 loop spans 17 amino acids. V was clipped by 0 bases and J by 6 bases; unmatched bases: 8. Sequenced material: CD4+ T cells sorted from PBMCs, taken roughly 24 months after vaccination. The chain employs TRBV4-3 and TRBJ1-2; 12 bases map to TRBD1. The receptor's source is a man between 45 and 75 years old who received an inactivated influenza vaccine. The CDR3 reads CASSQDWGTGGAHGYTF. The CDR3 region has the DNA TGCGCCAGCAGCCAAGATTGGGGGACAGGGGGCGCCCATGGCTACACCTTC.